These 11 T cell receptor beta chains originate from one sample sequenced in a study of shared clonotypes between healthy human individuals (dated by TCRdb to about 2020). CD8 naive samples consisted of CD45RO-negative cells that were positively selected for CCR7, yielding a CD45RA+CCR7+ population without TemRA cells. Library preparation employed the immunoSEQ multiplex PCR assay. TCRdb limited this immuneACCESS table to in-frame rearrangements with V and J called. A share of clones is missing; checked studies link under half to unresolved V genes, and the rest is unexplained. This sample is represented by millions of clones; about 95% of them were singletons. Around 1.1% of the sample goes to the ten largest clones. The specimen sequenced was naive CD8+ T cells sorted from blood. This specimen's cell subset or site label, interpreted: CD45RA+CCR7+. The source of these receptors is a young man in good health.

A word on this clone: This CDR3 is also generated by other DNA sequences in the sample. The CDR3: CASSVASSYEQYF. The CDR3 region has the DNA TGTGCCAGCAGCGTTGCGAGCTCCTACGAGCAGTACTTC. The V call is TRBV9, the J call TRBJ2-7; D unclear. V dropped 2 bases and J dropped 0 bases, with 6 bases sitting between them. There are 13 residues in the CDR3. Germline V lookup: CDR1 SGDLS, CDR2 YYNGEE. The full variable domain, with the rest looked up from reference TRBV9 and TRBJ2-7, is DSGVTQTPKHLITATGQRVTLRCSPRSGDLSVYWYQQSLDQGLQFLIQYYNGEERAKGNILERFSAQQFPDLHSELNLSSLELGDSALYFCASSVASSYEQYFGPGTRLTVT.

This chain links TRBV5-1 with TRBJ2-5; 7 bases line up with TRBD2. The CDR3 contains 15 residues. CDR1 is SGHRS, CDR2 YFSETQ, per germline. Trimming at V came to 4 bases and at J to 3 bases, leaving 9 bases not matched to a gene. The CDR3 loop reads CASSQREGMEETQYF. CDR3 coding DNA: TGCGCCAGCAGCCAGAGGGAGGGGATGGAAGAGACCCAGTACTTC.

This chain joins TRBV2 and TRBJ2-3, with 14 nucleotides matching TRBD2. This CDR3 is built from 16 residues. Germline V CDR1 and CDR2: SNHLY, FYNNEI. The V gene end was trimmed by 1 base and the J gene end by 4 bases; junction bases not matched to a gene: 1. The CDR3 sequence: CASSEGTSGGSDTQYF. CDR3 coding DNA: TGTGCCAGCAGTGAAGGGACTAGCGGGGGGTCAGATACGCAGTATTTT.

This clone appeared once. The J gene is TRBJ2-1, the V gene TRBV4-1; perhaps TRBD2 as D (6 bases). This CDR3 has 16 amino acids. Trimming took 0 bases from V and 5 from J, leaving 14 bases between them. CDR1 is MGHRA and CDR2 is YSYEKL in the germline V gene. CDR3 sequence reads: CASSQDRAGSDNEQFF. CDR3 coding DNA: TGCGCCAGCAGCCAAGATCGGGCGGGATCTGACAATGAGCAGTTCTTC.

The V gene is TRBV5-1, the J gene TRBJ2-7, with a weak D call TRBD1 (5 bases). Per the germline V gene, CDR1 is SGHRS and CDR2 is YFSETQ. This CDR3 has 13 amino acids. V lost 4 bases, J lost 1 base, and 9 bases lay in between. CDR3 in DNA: TGCGCCAGCAGCACGACAGAATCCTACGAGCAGTACTTC. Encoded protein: CASSTTESYEQYF. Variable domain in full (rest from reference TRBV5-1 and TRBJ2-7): KAGVTQTPRYLIKTRGQQVTLSCSPISGHRSVSWYQQTPGQGLQFLFEYFSETQRNKGNFPGRFSGRQFSNSRSEMNVSTLELGDSALYLCASSTTESYEQYFGPGTRLTVT.

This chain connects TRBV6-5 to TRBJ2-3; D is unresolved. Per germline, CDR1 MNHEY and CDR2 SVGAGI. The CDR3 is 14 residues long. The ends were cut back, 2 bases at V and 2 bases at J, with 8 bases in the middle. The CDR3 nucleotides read TGTGCCAGCAGTTACGTCTCAGACACAGATACGCAGTATTTT. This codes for CASSYVSDTDTQYF.

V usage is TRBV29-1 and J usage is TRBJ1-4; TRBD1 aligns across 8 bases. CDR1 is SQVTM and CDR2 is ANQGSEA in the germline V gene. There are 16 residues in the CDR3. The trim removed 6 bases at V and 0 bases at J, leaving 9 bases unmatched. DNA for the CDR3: TGCAGCGTCCGGGCGCAGGGGGCGGCAACTAATGAAAAACTGTTTTTT. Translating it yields CSVRAQGAATNEKLFF.

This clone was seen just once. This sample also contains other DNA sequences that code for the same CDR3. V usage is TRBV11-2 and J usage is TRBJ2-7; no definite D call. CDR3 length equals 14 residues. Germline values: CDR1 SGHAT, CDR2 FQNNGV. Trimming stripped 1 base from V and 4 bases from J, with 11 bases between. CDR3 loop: CASSLGPSSYEQYF. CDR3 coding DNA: TGTGCCAGCAGCTTAGGGCCAAGCTCTTACGAGCAGTACTTC.

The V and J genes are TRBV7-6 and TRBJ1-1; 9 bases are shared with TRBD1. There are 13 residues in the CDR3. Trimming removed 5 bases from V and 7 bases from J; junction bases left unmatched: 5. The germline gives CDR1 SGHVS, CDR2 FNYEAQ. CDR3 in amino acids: CASSVTGGFEAFF. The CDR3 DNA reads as TGTGCCAGCAGCGTAACAGGGGGCTTTGAAGCTTTCTTT.

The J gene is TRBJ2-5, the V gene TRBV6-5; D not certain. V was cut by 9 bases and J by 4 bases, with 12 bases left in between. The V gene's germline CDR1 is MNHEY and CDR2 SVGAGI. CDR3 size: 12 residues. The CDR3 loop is CARRIRGETQYF. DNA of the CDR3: TGTGCCAGGAGGATCAGAGGAGAGACCCAGTACTTC.

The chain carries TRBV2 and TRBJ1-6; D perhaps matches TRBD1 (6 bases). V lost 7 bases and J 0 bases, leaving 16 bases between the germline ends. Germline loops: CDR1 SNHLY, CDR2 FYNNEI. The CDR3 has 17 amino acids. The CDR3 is CASTLGGSSSYNSPLHF. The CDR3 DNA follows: TGTGCCAGCACCCTGGGGGGCAGTAGCTCCTATAATTCACCCCTCCACTTT.